The rows below give T cell receptor beta chains drawn from one sample of a study of T cell responses to AZD1222 COVID-19 vaccine. Clones were sequenced by immunoSEQ multiplex PCR, and TCRdb holds only the in-frame ones, with some missing. The table has about 140,000 clones, around nine tenths seen once. The source was peripheral blood, collected 28 days after the second AZD1222 dose. Receptor source: an adult who received the AZD1222 COVID-19 vaccine. Each CDR3 is given with its conserved first and last residue. The D gene is left open where the match is weak. The listing skips clone size in some rows; elsewhere it reads once, few, many or a size class.

d_gene: -
v_gene: TRBV27
j_gene: TRBJ1-4
len: 13
abundance: -
CDR3aa: CASAGRWGEKLFF
CDR3nt: TGTGCCAGCGCGGGACGGTGGGGTGAAAAACTGTTTTTT

d_gene: -
v_gene: TRBV6-4
j_gene: TRBJ1-5
len: 15
abundance: -
CDR3aa: CASSDSGVNNQPQHF
CDR3nt: TGTGCCAGCAGTGACTCGGGAGTTAACAATCAGCCCCAGCATTTT

d_gene: -
v_gene: TRBV28
j_gene: TRBJ1-2
len: 15
abundance: -
CDR3aa: CASSYLSRLGYGYTF
CDR3nt: TGTGCCAGCAGCTACCTCAGCCGTCTGGGCTATGGCTACACCTTC

d_gene: -
v_gene: TRBV12-3/TRBV12-4
j_gene: TRBJ1-4
len: 13
abundance: -
CDR3aa: CASSSSGEEKLFF
CDR3nt: TGTGCCAGCAGTTCTTCAGGGGAGGAAAAACTGTTTTTT

d_gene: -
v_gene: TRBV11-2
j_gene: TRBJ2-2
len: 15
abundance: -
CDR3aa: CASSLVGRGTGELFF
CDR3nt: TGTGCCAGCAGCTTAGTAGGGAGGGGGACCGGGGAGCTGTTTTTT

d_gene: TRBD1
v_gene: TRBV6-1
j_gene: TRBJ1-2
len: 15
abundance: -
CDR3aa: CASSNNRGLDYGYTF
CDR3nt: TGTGCCAGCAGTAATAACAGGGGGCTTGACTATGGCTACACCTTC

d_gene: TRBD2
v_gene: TRBV5-1
j_gene: TRBJ2-3
len: 19
abundance: -
CDR3aa: CASSFYGLAGPSSTDTQYF
CDR3nt: TGCGCCAGCAGCTTTTATGGGCTAGCGGGACCCTCTAGCACAGATACGCAGTATTTT

d_gene: -
v_gene: TRBV7-3
j_gene: TRBJ1-2
len: 14
abundance: -
CDR3aa: CASSLDSGLYGYTF
CDR3nt: TGTGCCAGCAGCTTAGATTCAGGTCTCTATGGCTACACCTTC

d_gene: TRBD1
v_gene: TRBV5-6
j_gene: TRBJ1-1
len: 16
abundance: -
CDR3aa: CASSLFGTADNTEAFF
CDR3nt: TGTGCCAGCAGCTTGTTTGGGACAGCAGATAACACTGAAGCTTTCTTT

d_gene: TRBD2
v_gene: TRBV4-3
j_gene: TRBJ2-1
len: 16
abundance: -
CDR3aa: CASSQGLAGGTNEQFF
CDR3nt: TGCGCCAGCAGCCAAGGGCTAGCGGGGGGCACAAATGAGCAGTTCTTC

d_gene: TRBD1
v_gene: TRBV10-3
j_gene: TRBJ1-1
len: 14
abundance: -
CDR3aa: CAIQTDRENTEAFF
CDR3nt: TGTGCCATCCAGACGGACAGGGAGAACACTGAAGCTTTCTTT

d_gene: -
v_gene: TRBV7-9
j_gene: TRBJ1-1
len: 14
abundance: -
CDR3aa: CASSPMWGGTEAFF
CDR3nt: TGTGCCAGCAGCCCGATGTGGGGAGGGACTGAAGCTTTCTTT

d_gene: TRBD1
v_gene: TRBV6-4
j_gene: TRBJ1-1
len: 16
abundance: -
CDR3aa: CASSEYGTGDSTEAFF
CDR3nt: TGTGCCAGCAGTGAATACGGGACAGGGGACTCGACTGAAGCTTTCTTT

d_gene: TRBD1
v_gene: TRBV7-9
j_gene: TRBJ1-6
len: 14
abundance: -
CDR3aa: CASSPGQGRVPLHF
CDR3nt: TGTGCCAGCAGCCCAGGACAGGGGAGGGTACCCCTCCACTTT

d_gene: -
v_gene: TRBV18
j_gene: TRBJ1-5
len: 14
abundance: -
CDR3aa: CASSQMGGNQPQHF
CDR3nt: TGTGCCAGCTCACAAATGGGAGGCAATCAGCCCCAGCATTTT

d_gene: -
v_gene: TRBV5-1
j_gene: TRBJ2-1
len: 15
abundance: -
CDR3aa: CASSLDRTLGNEQFF
CDR3nt: TGCGCCAGCAGCTTGGACCGCACCCTGGGGAATGAGCAGTTCTTC

d_gene: -
v_gene: TRBV7-2
j_gene: TRBJ2-7
len: 15
abundance: -
CDR3aa: CASSLGSSEIYEQYF
CDR3nt: TGTGCCAGCAGCTTAGGGAGTTCGGAAATATACGAGCAGTACTTC

d_gene: -
v_gene: TRBV4-3
j_gene: TRBJ1-2
len: 14
abundance: -
CDR3aa: CASSQDGGNYGYTF
CDR3nt: TGCGCCAGCAGCCAAGATGGGGGTAACTATGGCTACACCTTC

d_gene: TRBD1
v_gene: TRBV2
j_gene: TRBJ1-2
len: 13
abundance: -
CDR3aa: CASRLRQGNGYTF
CDR3nt: TGTGCCAGCAGATTAAGACAGGGAAATGGCTACACCTTC

d_gene: -
v_gene: TRBV6-5
j_gene: TRBJ1-5
len: 14
abundance: -
CDR3aa: CAISSGRSNQPQHF
CDR3nt: TGTGCCATTTCATCGGGACGAAGCAATCAGCCCCAGCATTTT

d_gene: -
v_gene: TRBV7-6
j_gene: TRBJ1-3
len: 17
abundance: -
CDR3aa: CASSLAGPPSSGNTIYF
CDR3nt: TGTGCCAGCAGCTTAGCGGGACCTCCGAGCTCTGGAAACACCATATATTTT

d_gene: -
v_gene: TRBV27
j_gene: TRBJ1-1
len: 14
abundance: -
CDR3aa: CASSSWGQRTEAFF
CDR3nt: TGTGCCAGCAGTTCTTGGGGACAACGGACTGAAGCTTTCTTT

d_gene: TRBD1
v_gene: TRBV7-2
j_gene: TRBJ1-4
len: 14
abundance: once
CDR3aa: CASSLDRGYEKLFF
CDR3nt: TGTGCCAGCAGCTTGGACAGGGGGTATGAAAAACTGTTTTTT

d_gene: -
v_gene: TRBV28
j_gene: TRBJ1-1
len: 12
abundance: -
CDR3aa: CASAGENTEAFF
CDR3nt: TGTGCCAGCGCCGGGGAGAACACTGAAGCTTTCTTT

d_gene: -
v_gene: TRBV19
j_gene: TRBJ1-1
len: 11
abundance: -
CDR3aa: CASSIPRQAFF
CDR3nt: TGTGCCAGTAGTATTCCCCGCCAAGCTTTCTTT

d_gene: TRBD1
v_gene: TRBV30
j_gene: TRBJ2-7
len: 12
abundance: -
CDR3aa: CAWSGQGYEQYF
CDR3nt: TGTGCCTGGAGTGGACAGGGTTACGAGCAGTACTTC

d_gene: TRBD1
v_gene: TRBV27
j_gene: TRBJ1-2
len: 14
abundance: -
CDR3aa: CASSFTGAGGGYTF
CDR3nt: TGTGCCAGCAGTTTCACAGGGGCAGGGGGAGGCTACACCTTC

d_gene: -
v_gene: TRBV3-1/TRBV3-2
j_gene: TRBJ2-2
len: 16
abundance: -
CDR3aa: CASSPRRGINTGELFF
CDR3nt: TGTGCCAGCAGCCCCCGTCGGGGGATAAACACCGGGGAGCTGTTTTTT

d_gene: -
v_gene: TRBV5-1
j_gene: TRBJ1-1
len: 13
abundance: once
CDR3aa: CASSLESSTEAFF
CDR3nt: TGCGCCAGCAGCTTGGAGTCGAGCACTGAAGCTTTCTTT

d_gene: -
v_gene: TRBV28
j_gene: TRBJ1-1
len: 12
abundance: -
CDR3aa: CASSTPRGAAFF
CDR3nt: TGTGCCAGCAGTACTCCGCGGGGGGCAGCTTTCTTT

d_gene: -
v_gene: TRBV4-2
j_gene: TRBJ1-5
len: 14
abundance: -
CDR3aa: CASSQAQGGQPQHF
CDR3nt: TGTGCCAGCAGCCAAGCACAGGGTGGGCAGCCCCAGCATTTT

d_gene: TRBD1
v_gene: TRBV2
j_gene: TRBJ1-1
len: 13
abundance: -
CDR3aa: CASLSGGNTEAFF
CDR3nt: TGTGCCAGCCTCTCAGGGGGAAACACTGAAGCTTTCTTT

d_gene: TRBD1
v_gene: TRBV9
j_gene: TRBJ2-3
len: 16
abundance: -
CDR3aa: CASSVGGDRVRDTQYF
CDR3nt: TGTGCCAGCAGCGTAGGGGGGGACAGGGTTCGCGATACGCAGTATTTT

d_gene: TRBD2
v_gene: TRBV6-5
j_gene: TRBJ2-7
len: 14
abundance: -
CDR3aa: CASSSLWGGTEQYF
CDR3nt: TGTGCCAGCAGCTCCCTTTGGGGGGGGACTGAGCAGTACTTC

d_gene: TRBD1
v_gene: TRBV19
j_gene: TRBJ1-2
len: 14
abundance: -
CDR3aa: CASSYRGSWNGYTF
CDR3nt: TGTGCCAGTAGTTACAGGGGCTCTTGGAATGGCTACACCTTC

d_gene: -
v_gene: TRBV18
j_gene: TRBJ1-4
len: 16
abundance: -
CDR3aa: CASSPRSAAYNEKLFF
CDR3nt: TGTGCCAGCTCACCACGCTCCGCCGCTTATAATGAAAAACTGTTTTTT

d_gene: TRBD2
v_gene: TRBV7-3
j_gene: TRBJ2-2
len: 18
abundance: -
CDR3aa: CASSLTGGGPSGTGELFF
CDR3nt: TGTGCCAGCAGCCTTACTGGCGGGGGGCCCTCTGGCACCGGGGAGCTGTTTTTT

d_gene: TRBD1
v_gene: TRBV28
j_gene: TRBJ1-1
len: 14
abundance: -
CDR3aa: CASSNGQGVTEAFF
CDR3nt: TGTGCCAGCAGCAACGGACAGGGGGTAACTGAAGCTTTCTTT

d_gene: -
v_gene: TRBV19
j_gene: TRBJ1-2
len: 15
abundance: few
CDR3aa: CASSIATTGFYGYTF
CDR3nt: TGTGCCAGTAGTATAGCCACCACAGGCTTTTACGGCTACACCTTC

d_gene: -
v_gene: TRBV6-5
j_gene: TRBJ1-4
len: 10
abundance: -
CDR3aa: CASSAEKLFF
CDR3nt: TGTGCCAGCAGCGCTGAAAAACTGTTTTTT